Listed below are T cell receptor beta chains from one sample, sequenced in a study of blood T cell repertoires in COVID-19. The protocol was immunoSEQ multiplex PCR, while the TCRdb copy is restricted to in-frame clones and leaves out a portion. This table has hundreds of thousands of clones, 75% to 90% appearing once. The sequenced sample was peripheral blood. The receptors were sampled from a woman aged 50 to 60 with COVID-19, enrolled during active disease. The conserved cysteine and the conserved F or W are not part of the CDR3 here. The D gene is left open where the match is weak.

j_call d_call v_call cdr3_aa
TRBJ2-2 NA TRBV3-1/TRBV3-2 ASSPQGGRSTGELF
TRBJ2-7 TRBD1 TRBV5-4 ASSSGGTFYEQY
TRBJ1-3 NA TRBV6-5 ASSYSGQPRGNTIY
TRBJ2-1 TRBD2 TRBV25-1 ASSEYLGTSSSEGQF
TRBJ2-6 TRBD2 TRBV18 ASSHAQGGKTNVLT
TRBJ1-5 NA TRBV30 AWSVRGGATPQPQH
TRBJ2-7 NA TRBV18 ASSPPGLVHYEQY
TRBJ1-4 NA TRBV5-1 ASSHATNEKLF
TRBJ1-6 NA TRBV19 ASSFNNSPLH
TRBJ1-3 TRBD1 TRBV7-6 ASSLTTGRGNTIY
TRBJ2-7 NA TRBV7-9 ASSLDQGGEQY
TRBJ1-6 TRBD1 TRBV5-4 ASSWGQAALH
TRBJ2-7 NA TRBV12-5 ASGLAGIYEQY
TRBJ2-5 TRBD2 TRBV7-2 ASSLPPGLAGGPETQY
TRBJ2-5 NA TRBV19 ASSIDGFGGTQY
TRBJ2-3 TRBD2 TRBV7-9 ASSLAWGTSGTTDTQY
TRBJ2-1 NA TRBV7-8 ASSSTLPSDNEQF
TRBJ2-3 TRBD2 TRBV5-1 ASSFSGGRTDTQY
TRBJ2-3 TRBD2 TRBV24-1 ATSDGTRKATDTQY
TRBJ1-1 NA TRBV29-1 SVEEQAMNTEAF
TRBJ2-3 TRBD2 TRBV5-1 ASSRGPGLVVTDTQY
TRBJ1-4 NA TRBV19 ASMRAGTNEKLF
TRBJ2-7 NA TRBV6-5 ASATGGGPYEQY
TRBJ2-1 TRBD2 TRBV11-2 ASSHRGGVSYNEQF
TRBJ1-5 TRBD1 TRBV18 ASSDRDRGRSNQPQH